Below, 29 T cell receptor beta chains from the same sample are listed, as sequenced in a study of control samples from healthy donors and cancer patients. TCRdb keeps only in-frame clones here, not all; method: immunoSEQ multiplex PCR. The repertoire holds more than 150,000 clones, with approximately 92% as singletons. The sequenced sample consisted of blood. All receptors come from a man younger than 30 in good health.

The J gene is TRBJ1-4, the V gene TRBV4-1, with a tentative D call TRBD1 (6 bases). Looked up from germline, CDR1 is MGHRA and CDR2 is YSYEKL. The CDR3 covers 14 residues. V dropped 0 bases and J dropped 16 bases, with 18 bases sitting between them. The CDR3 coding sequence is TGCGCCAGCAGCCAAGATCTTTTGTCGGGGGGACAGTTTTTT. Its protein is CASSQDLLSGGQFF.

This clone occurred a few times. The chain links TRBV28 to TRBJ1-1; D is undetermined. Looked up from germline, CDR1 is MDHEN and CDR2 is SYDVKM. The CDR3 covers 15 residues. V dropped 0 bases and J dropped 2 bases, with 10 bases sitting between them. The CDR3, as DNA: TGTGCCAGCAGTTTATGGCAGACCTTTAACACTGAAGCTTTCTTT. Translation: CASSLWQTFNTEAFF.

The chain carries TRBV7-3 and TRBJ2-5; D gene ambiguous. The CDR3 spans 15 residues. V shed 2 bases and J shed 1 base, with 11 bases lying between them. The germline CDR1 and CDR2 sequences are SGHTA and FQGTGA. CDR3 nucleotides: TGTGCCAGCAGCTTATCGGGCACAAGCCAAGAGACCCAGTACTTC. It codes for CASSLSGTSQETQYF.

The chain employs TRBV5-8 and TRBJ1-1, with TRBD1 matching over 8 bases. With V trimmed by 4 bases and J by 6 bases, 14 bases remained unmatched. Germline CDR1 SGHTS, CDR2 YDEGEE. The CDR3 extends over 16 amino acids. DNA for the CDR3: TGTGCCAGCAGCCTATATAGGACAGGGAGTAGCTCTGAAGCTTTCTTT. It encodes CASSLYRTGSSSEAFF.

The V gene is TRBV24-1, the J gene TRBJ1-5; TRBD1 is a possible D gene (5 bases). V was clipped by 2 bases and J by 3 bases, with 10 bases between them. Germline CDR1 reads KGHDR; CDR2 reads SFDVKD. This CDR3 is built from 15 residues. The CDR3 spells CATSDSGLINQPQHF. The CDR3 region has the DNA TGTGCCACCAGTGATTCGGGACTGATCAATCAGCCCCAGCATTTT.

The J gene is TRBJ2-5, the V gene TRBV30; D ambiguous. Germline assignment: CDR1 GTSNPN and CDR2 SVGIG (reference sequence). Trimming pared 1 base from V and 4 bases from J, leaving 4 bases between. This CDR3 has 11 amino acids. The CDR3 DNA reads TGTGCCTGGAGTGCTCTAGAGACCCAGTACTTC. Its translation: CAWSALETQYF.

The chain is built from TRBV10-3 and TRBJ2-2; D call uncertain. The V end lost 0 bases, the J end lost 3 bases, and 11 bases lay between the germline ends. The V gene's germline CDR1 is ENHRY and CDR2 SYGVKD. The CDR3 spans 16 residues. The CDR3 protein is CAISESPVQYTGELFF. CDR3 in DNA: TGTGCCATCAGTGAGTCCCCGGTACAATACACCGGGGAGCTGTTTTTT.

This clone was recorded a few times. Other DNA sequences in the same sample also yield this CDR3. The rearrangement uses TRBV5-1 and TRBJ1-5; a weak D match, TRBD1 (5 bases). V was pared by 4 bases and J by 1 base, with 9 bases between. CDR1 is SGHRS and CDR2 is YFSETQ in the germline V gene. This CDR3 has 14 amino acids. CDR3 region: CASSLEGSNQPQHF. The CDR3 nucleotides are TGCGCCAGCAGCCTAGAGGGGAGCAATCAGCCCCAGCATTTT.

The chain uses TRBV6-6 and TRBJ2-7, with 7 positions matching TRBD2. The germline V gene encodes CDR1 MNHNY and CDR2 SVGAGI (reference sequence). CDR3 size: 17 residues. The trim removed 5 bases at V and 4 bases at J, leaving 17 bases unmatched. The CDR3 coding sequence is TGTGCCAGCAGTCGCGCCCCTTTCGGGGGGTCCAATTACGAGCAGTACTTC. This codes for CASSRAPFGGSNYEQYF.

This chain uses TRBV9 with TRBJ1-3, with 7 bases lining up with TRBD1. This CDR3 has 16 amino acids. V lost 3 bases, J lost 2 bases, and 8 bases stayed unmatched. CDR1 is SGDLS and CDR2 is YYNGEE in the germline V gene. The CDR3 reads CASSARQGGTGNTIYF. The DNA for the CDR3 is TGTGCCAGCAGCGCCCGACAGGGTGGTACTGGAAACACCATATATTTT.

In this sample, this clone turned up once. The rearrangement uses TRBV12-3 or TRBV12-4 and TRBJ1-1; TRBD1 might be the D (5 bases). The CDR3 runs 13 residues. Deletions cut 4 bases from V and 5 bases from J, with 11 bases between. CDR3 region: CASSSSGVTEAFF. The CDR3 DNA reads as TGTGCCAGCAGTTCGTCGGGGGTGACTGAAGCTTTCTTT.

CDR3 sequence reads: CASSIPNTGELFF. In DNA form, the CDR3 reads TGTGCCAGCAGTATTCCGAACACCGGGGAGCTGTTTTTT. The chain uses TRBV28 and TRBJ2-2; D uncertain. The germline V gene encodes CDR1 MDHEN and CDR2 SYDVKM. The CDR3 runs 13 residues. V lost 5 bases, J lost 0 bases, and 4 bases lay in between.

The chain couples TRBV12-3 or TRBV12-4 to TRBJ2-7; D not certain. V dropped 7 bases and J dropped 6 bases, with 16 bases sitting between them. CDR3 length equals 13 residues. For the CDR3, the DNA is TGTGCCAGCATTGACTCCAATTACGGCGAGCAGTACTTC. It specifies CASIDSNYGEQYF.

This chain connects TRBV5-1 to TRBJ2-7; TRBD1 agrees at 8 bases. CDR1 and CDR2 from the germline V gene are SGHRS and YFSETQ. After removal of 3 bases from V and 5 bases from J, the junction contained 13 bases not matched to a gene. The CDR3 loop spans 16 amino acids. The CDR3 sequence is CASSSIPVGQANEQYF. The CDR3 nucleotides read TGCGCCAGCAGCTCAATTCCCGTGGGACAGGCGAACGAGCAGTACTTC.

In its sample, this clone was seen once. This chain joins TRBV5-1 and TRBJ2-2; D remains unclear. The CDR3 is 10 residues long. Germline V gene data show CDR1 as SGHRS and CDR2 as YFSETQ. Trimming left V 0 bases short and J 13 bases short, with 4 bases between. The CDR3 loop reads CASSLEALFF. CDR3 nucleotide sequence: TGCGCCAGCAGCTTGGAGGCGCTGTTTTTT.

This clone was observed once. The chain links TRBV6-5 to TRBJ2-1; D is possibly TRBD2 (6 bases). Germline-derived CDR1 and CDR2 are MNHEY and SVGAGI. Between the trimmed V and J ends, which lost 6 bases and 9 bases, there was a span of 18 bases. CDR3 length: 14 amino acids. CDR3 amino acids: CASRSGLSPIEQFF. As DNA, the CDR3 is TGTGCCAGCAGGTCGGGACTCAGTCCCATTGAGCAGTTCTTC.

This chain links TRBV30 with TRBJ1-3; D unresolved. Trimming removed 2 bases from V and 0 bases from J, with 8 bases in between. CDR3 size: 14 residues. Germline V gene lookup returns CDR1 GTSNPN and CDR2 SVGIG (reference sequence). CDR3 in DNA: TGTGCCTGGAGTAGCTGGAACTCTGGAAACACCATATATTTT. This sequence encodes CAWSSWNSGNTIYF.

The chain uses TRBV30 and TRBJ1-1; D is possibly TRBD1 (6 bases). CDR3 length: 14 residues. Deletions cut 1 base from V and 4 bases from J, with 13 bases between. In germline, CDR1 is GTSNPN, CDR2 SVGIG (reference sequence). CDR3 nucleotides: TGTGCCTGGAGTGCGAGGGGGGGGACCACTGAAGCTTTCTTT. This gives the protein CAWSARGGTTEAFF.

This clone was seen a handful of times. The V gene is TRBV11-1, the J gene TRBJ2-2; unclear D gene. The CDR3 is made up of 14 amino acids. Germline CDR1 is SGHAT and CDR2 is FQDESV (reference sequence). Trimming took off 1 base at V and 7 bases at J, with 10 bases between the two ends. The CDR3 region is CASSLDPNVGELFF. In DNA, the CDR3 is TGTGCCAGCAGCTTAGATCCTAATGTCGGGGAGCTGTTTTTT.

The rearrangement joins TRBV6-5 to TRBJ2-1; D is possibly TRBD1 or TRBD2 (6 bases each). With 6 bases removed from V and 6 bases from J, the gap between germline ends came to 12 bases. The CDR3 is made up of 13 amino acids. Germline values: CDR1 MNHEY, CDR2 SVGAGI. CDR3 residues: CASSDRRGNEQFF. DNA of the CDR3: TGTGCCAGCAGCGACAGGAGGGGCAATGAGCAGTTCTTC.

The CDR3 here is CASSLRGGAGLGNEQFF. The CDR3 DNA reads TGTGCCAGCAGCTTAAGAGGGGGGGCCGGTTTGGGCAATGAGCAGTTCTTC. The chain combines TRBV7-3 with TRBJ2-1; possibly TRBD2 for D (7 bases). V was pared by 1 base and J by 6 bases, with 19 bases between. Germline assignment: CDR1 SGHTA and CDR2 FQGTGA. The CDR3 totals 17 residues.

This chain links TRBV19 with TRBJ1-1, with a tentative D call TRBD1 (6 bases). The CDR3 length is 14 residues. Trimming shortened V by 3 bases and J by 2 bases, and 10 bases separated the two germline ends. Germline CDR1 LNHDA, CDR2 SQIVND (reference sequence). DNA for the CDR3: TGTGCCAGTAGTATCGTGACAGGAAACACTGAAGCTTTCTTT. Protein sequence: CASSIVTGNTEAFF. The whole variable domain, filled in from reference TRBV19 and TRBJ1-1, reads DGGITQSPKYLFRKEGQNVTLSCEQNLNHDAMYWYRQDPGQGLRLIYYSQIVNDFQKGDIAEGYSVSREKKESFPLTVTSAQKNPTAFYLCASSIVTGNTEAFFGQGTRLTVV.

The V gene is TRBV18, the J gene TRBJ2-2, with D maybe TRBD2 (6 bases). The V end was cut by 3 bases, the J end by 6 bases, with 23 bases between. Germline-derived CDR1 and CDR2 are KGHSH and LQKENI. CDR3 length: 18 residues. The CDR3 region has the DNA TGTGCCAGCTCACCCCAACCCGGTGTGGGGACTGTGCCCGGGGAGCTGTTTTTT. This sequence encodes CASSPQPGVGTVPGELFF.

The rearrangement joins TRBV5-1 to TRBJ1-3; no clear D gene. The CDR3 runs 16 residues. Germline lookup yields CDR1 SGHRS and CDR2 YFSETQ. Trimming pared 5 bases from V and 4 bases from J, leaving 19 bases between. This CDR3 reads CASREGKDLSGNTIYF. CDR3 in DNA: TGCGCCAGCAGAGAAGGGAAGGATCTATCCGGAAACACCATATATTTT.

This clone appeared a single time. The chain's CDR3 is CASMSGVNTEAFF. In nucleotides, the CDR3 is TGTGCCAGTATGTCAGGGGTGAACACTGAAGCTTTCTTT. The chain uses TRBV19 and TRBJ1-1, with D perhaps TRBD1 (6 bases). The germline V gene has CDR1 LNHDA and CDR2 SQIVND (reference sequence). This CDR3 is 13 amino acids long. V dropped 7 bases and J dropped 0 bases, with 9 bases sitting between them.

The chain recombines TRBV7-2 with TRBJ2-5, with TRBD1 as a possible D gene (5 bases). The V gene lost 5 bases and the J gene lost 2 bases, with 12 bases spanning the gap. CDR1 and CDR2 (germline): SGHTA, FQGNSA. The CDR3 contains 14 residues. CDR3 region: CASSPQGRQETQYF. The CDR3 nucleotides read TGTGCCAGCAGCCCCCAGGGTAGGCAAGAGACCCAGTACTTC.

This rearrangement joins TRBV2 to TRBJ1-5; D is ambiguous. The CDR3 spans 13 residues. The germline V gene has CDR1 SNHLY and CDR2 FYNNEI. The V end lost 7 bases, the J end lost 3 bases, and 10 bases lay between the germline ends. DNA for the CDR3: TGTGCCAGCACGGGAGGGATCAATCAGCCCCAGCATTTT. Its protein is CASTGGINQPQHF. The variable domain in full, with the rest retrieved from reference TRBV2 and TRBJ1-5, is EPEVTQTPSHQVTQMGQEVILRCVPISNHLYFYWYRQILGQKVEFLVSFYNNEISEKSEIFDDQFSVERPDGSNFTLKIRSTKLEDSAMYFCASTGGINQPQHFGDGTRLSIL.

CDR3 DNA sequence: TGTGCCAGCAGTGCTAAGGGCAGGGGGGCCTCTGAAGCTTTCTTT. This codes for CASSAKGRGASEAFF. The chain uses TRBV27 and TRBJ1-1, with 7 bases fitting TRBD1. The CDR3 length is 15 residues. Losses at the gene ends were 5 bases for V and 6 bases for J; bases not matched to a gene: 12. The germline CDR1 and CDR2 sequences are MNHEY and SMNVEV (reference sequence).

V and J are TRBV19 and TRBJ2-1; D may be TRBD1 or TRBD2 (5 bases each). V was trimmed by 5 bases and J by 2 bases, leaving 19 bases between them. Germline values: CDR1 LNHDA, CDR2 SQIVND (reference sequence). This CDR3 comprises 17 residues. The CDR3 is CASSPPAWGKPYNEQFF. The CDR3 DNA reads TGTGCCAGTAGTCCCCCCGCGTGGGGGAAACCCTACAATGAGCAGTTCTTC.